This TCR beta chain was profiled in a study of cytomegalovirus exposure and HLA in healthy donors. Study-level results: TCR beta chains numbering more than 150 were designated cytomegalovirus-associated. In a later analysis, a missense DCLRE1C variant was linked to TCR beta V- and J-gene trimming.

Primers included in the PCR were 60 Vbeta and 13 Jbeta primers. Clones were read by immunoSEQ multiplex PCR, and TCRdb kept only the in-frame ones, dropping some. Of roughly 120,000 clones in the sample, around 76% were seen once. Concerning this clone: As yet, its antigen is unknown.

The trim removed 6 bases at V and 2 bases at J, leaving 5 bases unmatched. The CDR3 length is 14 residues. Germline CDR1 and CDR2: MGHDK and SYGVNS. The TCR originated in a woman aged 60-75 years in good health and CMV-seropositive. Material: PBMCs. The genes are TRBV25-1 and TRBJ2-7, with 9 bases lining up with TRBD1. CDR3 residues: CASSPGQGTYEQYF. The CDR3 DNA follows: TGTGCCAGCAGCCCGGGACAGGGTACCTACGAGCAGTACTTC.